Described below is a single T cell receptor (beta chain) sequence and its context. This record belongs to a study of blood T cell repertoires in COVID-19. Study-level information: Sources were T cells, B-cell-depleted T cells, or PBMCs; the material itself was cDNA or gDNA.

Germline V gene lookup returns CDR1 SGHNT and CDR2 YYREEE (reference sequence). The V and J ends lost 4 bases and 2 bases, in that order; junction bases with no gene match: 14. The CDR3 totals 17 residues. TCRdb's table, derived via immunoSEQ multiplex PCR, lists solely in-frame clones and lacks some. The sample includes 25,000 to 35,000 clones, approximately 90% seen only once; the top ten take over 8%. This TCR derives from a human donor with active COVID-19. The donor label of this sample is uncertain. The rearrangement uses TRBV5-4 and TRBJ2-5; 7 nucleotides align to TRBD2. Sequences were obtained from peripheral blood. The CDR3: CASSSPPLRGNQETQYF. DNA for the CDR3: TGTGCCAGCAGCAGTCCGCCGTTGCGGGGGAATCAAGAGACCCAGTACTTC.